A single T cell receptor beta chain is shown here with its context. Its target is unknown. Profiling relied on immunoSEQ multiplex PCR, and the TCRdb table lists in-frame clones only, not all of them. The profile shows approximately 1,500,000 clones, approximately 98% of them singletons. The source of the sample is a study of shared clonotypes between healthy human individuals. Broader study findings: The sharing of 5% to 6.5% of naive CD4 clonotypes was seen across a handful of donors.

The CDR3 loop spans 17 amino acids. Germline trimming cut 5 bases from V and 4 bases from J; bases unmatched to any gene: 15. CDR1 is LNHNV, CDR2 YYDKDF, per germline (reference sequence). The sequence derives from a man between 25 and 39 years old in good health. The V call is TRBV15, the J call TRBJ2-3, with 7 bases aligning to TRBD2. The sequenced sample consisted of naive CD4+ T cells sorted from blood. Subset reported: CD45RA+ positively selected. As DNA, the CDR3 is TGTGCCACCAGCGGCGGGCACGGACTAGGTTTATCAGATACGCAGTATTTT. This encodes CATSGGHGLGLSDTQYF.